This T cell receptor (beta chain) was identified during a study of shared clonotypes between healthy human individuals. Sorted-subset replicate PCR reactions contained roughly 190 ng DNA, corresponding to about 30,000 T cell genomes. Method: immunoSEQ multiplex PCR; TCRdb's copy keeps in-frame clones and lacks some. The repertoire has fewer than 850,000 clones, 80% to 95% of them found once; the top ten carry 34%. Germline loops: CDR1 SGDLS, CDR2 YYNGEE. The CDR3 has 16 residues. V dropped 0 bases and J dropped 0 bases, with 9 bases sitting between them. Those who donated were healthy HIV-negative adults, with no recent acute infections or vaccinations reported. Nashville, Tennessee was home to all donors, each a Caucasian adult. CCR7-negative CD45RA+ TemRA cells were combined with CD45RO+ cells to form CD8 memory.

The chain is built from TRBV9 and TRBJ2-2; a possible D gene is TRBD1 (6 bases). The TCR comes from a man younger than 35 in good health. Some clones in this sample may be carry-over from other donors' samples. Sequencing was carried out using memory CD8+ T cells from PBMCs. Subset of the sample: CD45RO+ cells pooled with CCR7-negative TemRA cells. Here the CDR3 reads CASSVEGQPNTGELFF. The CDR3 nucleotides read TGTGCCAGCAGCGTAGAGGGACAACCGAACACCGGGGAGCTGTTTTTT.